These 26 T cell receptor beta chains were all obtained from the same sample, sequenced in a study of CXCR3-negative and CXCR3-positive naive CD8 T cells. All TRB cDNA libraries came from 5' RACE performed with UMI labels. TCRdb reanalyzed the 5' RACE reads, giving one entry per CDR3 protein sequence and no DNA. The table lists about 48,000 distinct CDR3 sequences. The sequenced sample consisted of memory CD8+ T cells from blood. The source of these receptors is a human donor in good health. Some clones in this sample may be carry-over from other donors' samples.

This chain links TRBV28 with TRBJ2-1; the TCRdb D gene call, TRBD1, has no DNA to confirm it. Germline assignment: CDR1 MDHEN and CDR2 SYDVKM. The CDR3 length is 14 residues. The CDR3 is CASSPTAGVDEQFF.

The CDR3 loop reads CASSVGVKEYNEQFF. V gene TRBV9 combines with J gene TRBJ2-1. The CDR3 loop spans 15 amino acids. In germline, CDR1 is SGDLS, CDR2 YYNGEE. The complete variable domain, with remaining parts taken from reference TRBV9 and TRBJ2-1, reads DSGVTQTPKHLITATGQRVTLRCSPRSGDLSVYWYQQSLDQGLQFLIQYYNGEERAKGNILERFSAQQFPDLHSELNLSSLELGDSALYFCASSVGVKEYNEQFFGPGTRLTVL.

CDR3 sequence: CASLGRGGNTEAFF. The chain couples TRBV28 to TRBJ1-1; the D gene TCRdb calls, TRBD1, cannot be checked with no DNA. Per germline, CDR1 MDHEN and CDR2 SYDVKM. This CDR3 has 14 amino acids. The full variable domain, rest sourced from reference TRBV28 and TRBJ1-1, is DVKVTQSSRYLVKRTGEKVFLECVQDMDHENMFWYRQDPGLGLRLIYFSYDVKMKEKGDIPEGYSVSREKKERFSLILESASTNQTSMYLCASLGRGGNTEAFFGQGTRLTVV.

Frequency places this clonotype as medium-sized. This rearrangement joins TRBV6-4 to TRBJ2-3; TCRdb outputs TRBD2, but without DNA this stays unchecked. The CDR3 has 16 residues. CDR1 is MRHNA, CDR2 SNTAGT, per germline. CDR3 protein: CASSPTGEGFTDTQYF.

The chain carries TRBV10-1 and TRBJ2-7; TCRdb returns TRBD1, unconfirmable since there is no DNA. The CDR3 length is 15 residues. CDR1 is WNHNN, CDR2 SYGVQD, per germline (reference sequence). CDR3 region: CASSESAGADYEQYF.

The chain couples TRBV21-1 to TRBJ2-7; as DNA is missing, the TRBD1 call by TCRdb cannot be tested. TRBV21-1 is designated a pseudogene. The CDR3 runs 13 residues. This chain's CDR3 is CASSSETGNEQYF.

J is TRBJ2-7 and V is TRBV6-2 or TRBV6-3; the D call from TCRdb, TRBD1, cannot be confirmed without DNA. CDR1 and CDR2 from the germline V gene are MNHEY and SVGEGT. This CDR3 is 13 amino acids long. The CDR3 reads CASTKDSHYEQYF.

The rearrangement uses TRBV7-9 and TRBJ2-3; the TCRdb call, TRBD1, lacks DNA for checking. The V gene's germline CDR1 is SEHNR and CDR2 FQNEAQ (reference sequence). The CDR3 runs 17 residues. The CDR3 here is CASSPTTDRDGADTQYF.

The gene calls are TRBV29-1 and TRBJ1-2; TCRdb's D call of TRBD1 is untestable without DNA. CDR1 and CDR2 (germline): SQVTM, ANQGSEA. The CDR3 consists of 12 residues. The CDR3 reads CSAMDNNYGYTF. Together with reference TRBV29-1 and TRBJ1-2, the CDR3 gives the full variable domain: SAVISQKPSRDICQRGTSLTIQCQVDSQVTMMFWYRQQPGQSLTLIATANQGSEATYESGFVIDKFPISRPNLTFSTLTVSNMSPEDSSIYLCSAMDNNYGYTFGSGTRLTVV.

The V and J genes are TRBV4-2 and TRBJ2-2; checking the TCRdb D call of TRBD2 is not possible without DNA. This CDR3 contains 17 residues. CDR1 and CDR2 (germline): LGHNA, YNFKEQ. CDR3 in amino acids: CASSLEGSGRNTGELFF.

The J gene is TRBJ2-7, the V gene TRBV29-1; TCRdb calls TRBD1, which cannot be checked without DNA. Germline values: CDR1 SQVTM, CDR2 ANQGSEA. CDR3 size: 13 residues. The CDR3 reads CSATAGGYYEQYF.

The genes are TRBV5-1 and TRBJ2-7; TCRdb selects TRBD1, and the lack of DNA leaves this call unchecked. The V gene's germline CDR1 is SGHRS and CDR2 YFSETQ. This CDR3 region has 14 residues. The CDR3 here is CASSYDRETYEQYF.

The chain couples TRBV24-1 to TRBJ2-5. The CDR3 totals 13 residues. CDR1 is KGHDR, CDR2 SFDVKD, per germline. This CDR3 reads CATSDLPEETQYF.

The CDR3 here is CASDVLTADTEAFF. The V and J genes are TRBV14 and TRBJ1-1. CDR1 and CDR2 from the germline V gene are SGHDN and FVKESK. The CDR3 is 14 residues long.

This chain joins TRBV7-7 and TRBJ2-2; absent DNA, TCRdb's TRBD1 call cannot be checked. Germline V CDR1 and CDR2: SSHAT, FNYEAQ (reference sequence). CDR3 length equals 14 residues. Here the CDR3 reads CASSHRESTGELFF.

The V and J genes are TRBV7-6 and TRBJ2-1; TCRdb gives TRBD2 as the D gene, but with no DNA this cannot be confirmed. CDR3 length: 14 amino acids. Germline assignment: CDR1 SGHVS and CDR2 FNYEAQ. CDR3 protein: CASSLGAGADEQFF.

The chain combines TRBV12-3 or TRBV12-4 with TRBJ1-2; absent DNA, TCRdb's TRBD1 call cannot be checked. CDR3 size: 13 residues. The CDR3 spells CASSETGVGGYTF.

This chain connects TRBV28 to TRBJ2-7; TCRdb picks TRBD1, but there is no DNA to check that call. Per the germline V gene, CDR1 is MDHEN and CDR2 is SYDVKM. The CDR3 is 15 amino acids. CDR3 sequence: CASSLPPRGGREQYF. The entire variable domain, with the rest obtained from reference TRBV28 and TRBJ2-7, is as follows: DVKVTQSSRYLVKRTGEKVFLECVQDMDHENMFWYRQDPGLGLRLIYFSYDVKMKEKGDIPEGYSVSREKKERFSLILESASTNQTSMYLCASSLPPRGGREQYFGPGTRLTVT.

The CDR3 region is CASSEGTGSEYF. J is TRBJ2-4 and V is TRBV18; TCRdb returns TRBD1, unconfirmable since there is no DNA. CDR1 is KGHSH, CDR2 LQKENI, per germline. The CDR3 is made up of 12 amino acids. Full variable domain (rest looked up from reference TRBV18 and TRBJ2-4): NAGVMQNPRHLVRRRGQEARLRCSPMKGHSHVYWYRQLPEEGLKFMVYLQKENIIDESGMPKERFSAEFPKEGPSILRIQQVVRGDSAAYFCASSEGTGSEYFGAGTRLSVL.

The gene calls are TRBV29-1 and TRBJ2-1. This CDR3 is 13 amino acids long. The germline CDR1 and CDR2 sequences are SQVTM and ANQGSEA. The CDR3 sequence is CSVLTDSYNEQFF.

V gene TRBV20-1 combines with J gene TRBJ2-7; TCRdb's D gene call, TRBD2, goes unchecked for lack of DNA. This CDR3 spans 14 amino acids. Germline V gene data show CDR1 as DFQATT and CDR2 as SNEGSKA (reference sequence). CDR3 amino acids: CSAKGTSGEVEQYF.

The CDR3 is CASSKTPSSYGYTF. The gene calls are TRBV7-9 and TRBJ1-2; the D call of TRBD1 rests on TCRdb alone, since no DNA is present to check it. This CDR3 spans 14 amino acids. Germline V gene data show CDR1 as SEHNR and CDR2 as FQNEAQ (reference sequence).

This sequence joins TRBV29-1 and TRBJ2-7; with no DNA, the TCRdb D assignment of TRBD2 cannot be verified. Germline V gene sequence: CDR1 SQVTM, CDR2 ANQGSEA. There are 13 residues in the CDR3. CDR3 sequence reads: CSVVEGSPYEQYF.

This chain's CDR3 is CSAGTGETYEQYF. J is TRBJ2-7 and V is TRBV20-1; TCRdb gives TRBD1 as the D gene, but with no DNA this cannot be confirmed. This CDR3 is built from 13 residues. From germline, CDR1 is DFQATT and CDR2 SNEGSKA (reference sequence).

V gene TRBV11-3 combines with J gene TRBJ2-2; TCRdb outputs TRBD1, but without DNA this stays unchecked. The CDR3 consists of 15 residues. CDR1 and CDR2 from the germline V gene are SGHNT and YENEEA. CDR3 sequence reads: CASSSTGDNTGELFF.

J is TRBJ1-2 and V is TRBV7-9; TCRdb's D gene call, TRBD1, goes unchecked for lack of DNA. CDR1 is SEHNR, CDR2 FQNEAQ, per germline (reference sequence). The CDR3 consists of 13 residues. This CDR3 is CASSGASFYGYTF.